Below, one T cell receptor beta chain is given with its context. Distinct nucleotide sequences in the sample also encode this CDR3. In the original processing: Using reference gene primer amplification, nucleated cell counts were estimated. TCRdb's table, derived via immunoSEQ multiplex PCR, lists solely in-frame clones and lacks some. V and J calls and clone size are those listed in that table; D and trimming were worked out from the DNA. The sample shows under 150,000 clones, about 81% of them seen only once. The data derive from a study of blood T cell repertoires in COVID-19. The sample comprised PBMCs or T cells enriched from blood (not recorded which). The sequence came from a man aged 35-49 years with acute COVID-19.

Here the CDR3 reads CASSPGTSGTYEQYF. In nucleotides, the CDR3 is TGTGCCAGCAGCCCCGGGACTAGCGGGACCTACGAGCAGTACTTC. The J gene is TRBJ2-7, the V gene TRBV5-4; TRBD2 aligns across 13 bases. Germline V gives CDR1 SGHNT, CDR2 YYREEE (reference sequence). The CDR3 runs 15 residues. J gave up 2 bases and V 4 bases, and 3 bases lay outside the gene matches.